Below are 29 T cell receptor beta chains sequenced from a single sample in a study of blood T cell repertoires in COVID-19. Generated by immunoSEQ multiplex PCR, the TCRdb table keeps only in-frame clones and is missing some. The repertoire holds under 70,000 clones, roughly 90% seen once, with roughly an eighth in the top ten. The source material was peripheral blood. The receptors derive from a man between 60 and 70 years old with active COVID-19.

The CDR3 is CAWSTGQGMDQPQHF. DNA of the CDR3: TGTGCCTGGAGTACGGGACAGGGAATGGATCAGCCCCAGCATTTT. This chain connects TRBV30 to TRBJ1-5; 9 nucleotides align to TRBD1. Germline V gene data show CDR1 as GTSNPN and CDR2 as SVGIG (reference sequence). This CDR3 is 15 amino acids long. The J segment lost 5 bases and the V segment lost 2 bases, leaving 7 bases of the junction unmatched.

CDR3 in DNA: TGTGCCAGCAGCTACCCGCGACGTCCAGGGGTCTTCCAGGCAGATACGCAGTATTTT. The encoded protein is CASSYPRRPGVFQADTQYF. This rearrangement joins TRBV7-2 to TRBJ2-3; a possible D gene is TRBD1 (6 bases). CDR1 SGHTA and CDR2 FQGNSA come from the germline V gene. Trimming pared 4 bases from V and 4 bases from J, leaving 27 bases between. The CDR3 is made up of 19 amino acids. The variable domain in full, with the rest retrieved from reference TRBV7-2 and TRBJ2-3, is GAGVSQSPSNKVTEKGKDVELRCDPISGHTALYWYRQSLGQGLEFLIYFQGNSAPDKSGLPSDRFSAERTGGSVSTLTIQRTQQEDSAVYLCASSYPRRPGVFQADTQYFGPGTRLTVL.

The rearrangement joins TRBV3-1 (or the pseudogene TRBV3-2) to TRBJ1-1; tentative D call: TRBD1 (5 bases). V lost 0 bases, J lost 4 bases, and 9 bases lay in between. This CDR3 spans 14 amino acids. Germline CDR1 and CDR2: LGHDT and YNNKEL (reference sequence). In DNA form, the CDR3 reads TGTGCCAGCAGCCAAGAGGGGAGGGGCACTGAAGCTTTCTTT. Its protein is CASSQEGRGTEAFF.

The gene calls are TRBV5-4 and TRBJ1-2; TRBD1 might be the D (5 bases). In germline, CDR1 is SGHNT, CDR2 YYREEE (reference sequence). Between the trimmed V and J ends, which lost 4 bases and 5 bases, there was a span of 12 bases. The CDR3 covers 13 residues. The CDR3 region is CASSQTEQYGYTF. DNA for the CDR3: TGTGCCAGCAGCCAGACAGAGCAATATGGCTACACCTTC.

This clone was recorded only once. The chain combines TRBV28 with TRBJ1-5, with a tentative D call TRBD1 (6 bases). The CDR3 has 16 residues. Per germline, CDR1 MDHEN and CDR2 SYDVKM. Trimming pared 6 bases from V and 2 bases from J, leaving 17 bases between. The CDR3 DNA reads as TGTGCCAGCAGCCGACAACAGGGTTTGGGCAATCAGCCCCAGCATTTT. Translated: CASSRQQGLGNQPQHF. Full variable domain (outside the CDR3, taken from reference TRBV28 and TRBJ1-5): DVKVTQSSRYLVKRTGEKVFLECVQDMDHENMFWYRQDPGLGLRLIYFSYDVKMKEKGDIPEGYSVSREKKERFSLILESASTNQTSMYLCASSRQQGLGNQPQHFGDGTRLSIL.

This clone was counted a few times. This chain links TRBV30 with TRBJ1-4, with 7 nucleotides matching TRBD1. The trim removed 6 bases at V and 2 bases at J, leaving 6 bases unmatched. CDR1 and CDR2 (germline): GTSNPN, SVGIG (reference sequence). The CDR3 spans 14 residues. Written as DNA, the CDR3 is TGTGCCTGTTCCCCGACAGGGACTAATGAAAAACTGTTTTTT. Translating it yields CACSPTGTNEKLFF.

The V gene is TRBV29-1, the J gene TRBJ2-5, with D maybe TRBD2 (6 bases). The CDR3 runs to 13 residues. V lost 1 base to trimming and J lost 3 bases, with 9 bases between them. CDR1 is SQVTM, CDR2 ANQGSEA, per germline. In DNA form, the CDR3 reads TGCAGCGTTGAAGTTAGCGGAAAAGAGACCCAGTACTTC. This encodes CSVEVSGKETQYF.

This rearrangement joins TRBV5-1 to TRBJ2-1, with TRBD2 identical over 8 bases. Germline V gene lookup returns CDR1 SGHRS and CDR2 YFSETQ. The CDR3 covers 15 residues. V was pared by 0 bases and J by 7 bases, with 6 bases of the junction left unmatched. Here the CDR3 reads CASSLEGLDVNEQFF. The CDR3 DNA follows: TGCGCCAGCAGCTTGGAGGGACTAGATGTGAATGAGCAGTTCTTC.

This clone was seen only a few times. This sequence joins TRBV6-1 and TRBJ1-2; TRBD1 might be the D (6 bases). CDR1 is MNHNS, CDR2 SASEGT, per germline. This CDR3 has 14 amino acids. Trimming removed 3 bases from V and 7 bases from J, with 15 bases in between. The CDR3 DNA sequence: TGTGCCAGCAGTGAGAGACAGGTCCTTACTGGCTACACCTTC. This translates into CASSERQVLTGYTF.

DNA for the CDR3: TGTGCCACCAGTGGAGGGGGAGACATTCAGTACTTC. It is translated as CATSGGGDIQYF. The chain combines TRBV24-1 with TRBJ2-4; D might be TRBD1 (6 bases). Per the germline V gene, CDR1 is KGHDR and CDR2 is SFDVKD. This CDR3 has 12 residues. V gave up 5 bases and J gave up 8 bases, with 9 bases separating them.

This chain connects TRBV28 to TRBJ2-7, with 7 nucleotides matching TRBD2. This CDR3 is built from 15 residues. V lost 3 bases to trimming and J lost 5 bases; unmatched junction nucleotides: 10. Germline V gives CDR1 MDHEN, CDR2 SYDVKM. CDR3 in amino acids: CASSLPGLVRDEQYF. In nucleotides, the CDR3 is TGTGCCAGCAGTTTGCCCGGACTAGTAAGAGACGAGCAGTACTTC.

The V and J genes are TRBV19 and TRBJ1-5, with D uncertain. CDR3 length: 13 amino acids. CDR1 is LNHDA and CDR2 is SQIVND in the germline V gene (reference sequence). V was trimmed by 8 bases and J by 0 bases, leaving 8 bases between them. Written as DNA, the CDR3 is TGTGCCAGTGGAGGATATAGCAATCAGCCCCAGCATTTT. Amino acid sequence: CASGGYSNQPQHF.

V usage is TRBV7-8 and J usage is TRBJ1-3; a weak D match, TRBD1 (5 bases). Germline CDR1 and CDR2: SGHVS and FQNEAQ. The CDR3 has 14 residues. V gave up 5 bases and J gave up 4 bases, with 12 bases separating them. CDR3 sequence: CASSLGGSGNTIYF. The CDR3 nucleotides read TGTGCCAGCAGCCTCGGGGGGTCCGGAAACACCATATATTTT.

The J gene is TRBJ1-6, the V gene TRBV7-9; TRBD1 is a possible D gene (6 bases). The CDR3 sequence is 15 residues long. V dropped 1 base and J dropped 5 bases, with 9 bases sitting between them. Germline CDR1 is SEHNR and CDR2 is FQNEAQ (reference sequence). The CDR3 here is CASSLEQGNNSPLHF. CDR3 DNA sequence: TGTGCCAGCAGCTTAGAGCAGGGGAATAATTCACCCCTCCACTTT.

The chain uses TRBV19 and TRBJ2-3, with 10 bases aligning to TRBD2. The CDR3 sequence is 17 residues long. Germline CDR1 reads LNHDA; CDR2 reads SQIVND (reference sequence). The V gene end was trimmed by 3 bases and the J gene end by 4 bases; junction bases not matched to a gene: 10. CDR3 in amino acids: CASSIPSSGRRADTQYF. The CDR3 DNA follows: TGTGCCAGTAGTATCCCATCTAGCGGGAGAAGAGCAGATACGCAGTATTTT.

The V gene is TRBV5-8, the J gene TRBJ2-6; 8 bases fit TRBD1. CDR1 SGHTS and CDR2 YDEGEE come from the germline V gene. J lost 0 bases, V lost 7 bases, and 15 bases had no gene match. This CDR3 spans 19 amino acids. The CDR3 bases are TGTGCCAGCTTCTATCCGGGACAGGCGATGAGCTCTGGGGCCAACGTCCTGACTTTC. It encodes CASFYPGQAMSSGANVLTF.

The chain has TRBV15 and TRBJ1-1; D gene unclear. The CDR3 totals 16 residues. V was trimmed by 2 bases and J by 4 bases, leaving 17 bases between them. CDR1 is LNHNV and CDR2 is YYDKDF in the germline V gene (reference sequence). Here the CDR3 DNA reads TGTGCCACCAGCAGATTTGGCGGGGATGGTGGCACTGAAGCTTTCTTT. Translating gives CATSRFGGDGGTEAFF.

The chain links TRBV7-8 to TRBJ1-1; D unresolved. The CDR3 runs 13 residues. The V end lost 5 bases, the J end lost 4 bases, and 11 bases lay between the germline ends. Germline V gene sequence: CDR1 SGHVS, CDR2 FQNEAQ. The CDR3 DNA is TGTGCCAGCAGCATCCGGGAGGGCACTGAAGCTTTCTTT. Translation gives CASSIREGTEAFF.

This chain joins TRBV25-1 and TRBJ2-5; tentatively, D is TRBD2 (6 bases). Germline lookup yields CDR1 MGHDK and CDR2 SYGVNS. With 0 bases removed from V and 4 bases from J, the gap between germline ends came to 12 bases. The CDR3 covers 15 residues. CDR3 DNA: TGTGCCAGCAGTGAATATCGCCCAGCGGGAGAGACCCAGTACTTC. This translates into CASSEYRPAGETQYF.

The chain employs TRBV11-3 and TRBJ2-1; TRBD2 agrees at 11 bases. There are 17 residues in the CDR3. J lost 1 base, V lost 5 bases, and 7 bases had no gene match. Germline assignment: CDR1 SGHNT and CDR2 YENEEA. The CDR3 DNA sequence: TGTGCCAGCAGCCCCAGCGGACTAGCGGGTTCCTACAATGAGCAGTTCTTC. Residues: CASSPSGLAGSYNEQFF.

The chain has TRBV5-1 and TRBJ1-1, with a possible D match to TRBD1 (6 bases). Germline loops: CDR1 SGHRS, CDR2 YFSETQ. This CDR3 is 15 amino acids long. With 2 bases removed from V and 5 bases from J, the gap between germline ends came to 16 bases. CDR3: CASSLTGKEWTEAFF. For the CDR3, the DNA is TGCGCCAGCAGCTTAACAGGGAAAGAGTGGACTGAAGCTTTCTTT.

The J gene is TRBJ2-5, the V gene TRBV29-1; TRBD1 agrees at 9 bases. The CDR3 spans 12 residues. Germline V gives CDR1 SQVTM, CDR2 ANQGSEA. V lost 7 bases to trimming and J lost 2 bases; unmatched junction nucleotides: 2. CDR3 DNA sequence: TGCAGCGCCGGGACAGGGCAAGAGACCCAGTACTTC. Its translation: CSAGTGQETQYF.

This clone was counted only a few times. The gene calls are TRBV5-4 and TRBJ1-6; D gene unclear. From germline, CDR1 is SGHNT and CDR2 YYREEE (reference sequence). This CDR3 has 17 amino acids. V dropped 0 bases and J dropped 6 bases, with 16 bases sitting between them. CDR3 amino acids: CASSLAGRGGFNSPLHF. CDR3 nucleotides: TGTGCCAGCAGCTTGGCCGGGCGGGGAGGTTTTAATTCACCCCTCCACTTT.

The genes are TRBV7-9 and TRBJ1-1; D is possibly TRBD1 (6 bases). This CDR3 contains 16 residues. V lost 2 bases, J lost 1 base, and 14 bases lay in between. Germline V CDR1 and CDR2: SEHNR, FQNEAQ (reference sequence). The CDR3 here is CASSLIAGQTNTEAFF. The CDR3, as DNA: TGTGCCAGCAGCTTAATAGCGGGACAAACGAACACTGAAGCTTTCTTT.

CDR3 in DNA: TGCGCCAGCAGCCCGGGACTAGCGGGGGGCTTTGCCTACGAGCAGTACTTC. Translation: CASSPGLAGGFAYEQYF. The V and J genes are TRBV5-1 and TRBJ2-7; the match to TRBD2 covers 15 bases. Germline-derived CDR1 and CDR2 are SGHRS and YFSETQ. The V gene end was trimmed by 4 bases and the J gene end by 2 bases; junction bases not matched to a gene: 7. This CDR3 comprises 17 residues. The variable domain in full, completed from reference TRBV5-1 and TRBJ2-7, reads KAGVTQTPRYLIKTRGQQVTLSCSPISGHRSVSWYQQTPGQGLQFLFEYFSETQRNKGNFPGRFSGRQFSNSRSEMNVSTLELGDSALYLCASSPGLAGGFAYEQYFGPGTRLTVT.

This clone was seen more than once but under ten times. The CDR3 coding sequence is TGTGCCAGCAGCCTCGGACTGCACCAAGAGACCCAGTACTTC. It translates to CASSLGLHQETQYF. J is TRBJ2-5 and V is TRBV28, with D possibly matching TRBD2 (5 bases). The CDR3 runs 14 residues. V lost 6 bases, J lost 0 bases, and 11 bases lay in between. The germline CDR1 and CDR2 sequences are MDHEN and SYDVKM.

This clone was seen more than once but under ten times. This chain links TRBV19 with TRBJ1-1; D unclear. The CDR3 is 12 amino acids. The germline gives CDR1 LNHDA, CDR2 SQIVND (reference sequence). Trimming stripped 5 bases from V and 1 base from J, with 5 bases between. CDR3 DNA sequence: TGTGCCAGTAGTTATCCGAACACTGAAGCTTTCTTT. This gives the protein CASSYPNTEAFF.

J is TRBJ2-2 and V is TRBV9; 10 bases are shared with TRBD2. V lost 3 bases, J lost 9 bases, and 5 bases stayed unmatched. CDR1 is SGDLS and CDR2 is YYNGEE in the germline V gene. CDR3 length: 14 residues. CDR3 loop: CASSAHSGRWELFF. The CDR3, as DNA: TGTGCCAGCAGCGCCCATAGCGGGAGGTGGGAGCTGTTTTTT.

The chain couples TRBV4-1 to TRBJ2-5, with D tentatively TRBD2 (6 bases). The CDR3 covers 13 residues. Germline CDR1 MGHRA, CDR2 YSYEKL. The V end was cut by 5 bases, the J end by 1 base, with 8 bases between. The CDR3 nucleotides are TGCGCCAGCAGCGATAGCGGCCAAGAGACCCAGTACTTC. It translates to CASSDSGQETQYF.